This T cell receptor (beta chain) was documented in a study of T cell changes during pregnancy in multiple sclerosis. V gave up 4 bases and J gave up 0 bases, with 10 bases separating them. The V gene's germline CDR1 is LNHDA and CDR2 SQIVND (reference sequence). The CDR3 extends over 15 amino acids. Some clones are missing from TCRdb's copy, which holds only in-frame ones; the method was immunoSEQ multiplex PCR. Among tens of thousands of clones listed, 90% to 95% were seen once. Specimen: peripheral blood, collected in the third trimester of pregnancy. This sequence was found in a female donor in good health, enrolled as a control in a pregnancy study. The rearrangement joins TRBV19 to TRBJ1-3, with unresolved D. The CDR3 sequence is CASSTPASSGNTIYF. The CDR3 nucleotides read TGTGCCAGTAGTACTCCAGCGAGCTCTGGAAACACCATATATTTT.